Each of the 10 T cell receptor beta chains below was sequenced from the same sample in a study of CD8+ T cells in alopecia areata. Treatment defined: oral pan-JAK inhibitor, 5-10 mg twice daily. cDNA reverse transcribed from extracted RNA served as the sequencing template. TCRdb's table, derived via immunoSEQ multiplex PCR, lists solely in-frame clones and lacks some. This sample carries about 210,000 clones, roughly 56% of them seen once, and the ten largest clones take 1.6%. Sequenced here: CD4+ T cells sorted from blood, sampled at week 4, from a patient treated with tofacitinib. These receptors were obtained from a human donor with alopecia areata.

This clone was picked up a small number of times. The rearrangement uses TRBV18 and TRBJ2-7, with D unclear. The germline gives CDR1 KGHSH, CDR2 LQKENI. The V end lost 6 bases, the J end lost 4 bases, and 13 bases lay between the germline ends. The CDR3 has 13 amino acids. CDR3 sequence (DNA): TGTGCCAGCTCCCTCCAGGCGGAATACGAGCAGTACTTC. Protein product: CASSLQAEYEQYF.

The gene calls are TRBV29-1 and TRBJ1-2; D is ambiguous. The V and J ends lost 7 bases and 6 bases respectively, with 12 bases between them. The CDR3 spans 11 residues. Germline CDR1 SQVTM, CDR2 ANQGSEA. For the CDR3, the DNA is TGCAGCGATATGGTGGGCGATGGCTACACCTTC. Translated, it gives CSDMVGDGYTF.

This chain connects TRBV19 to TRBJ1-6, with D possibly being TRBD1 (6 bases). The V gene lost 4 bases and the J gene lost 6 bases, with 19 bases spanning the gap. Germline V gene sequence: CDR1 LNHDA, CDR2 SQIVND (reference sequence). The CDR3 spans 17 residues. The CDR3 DNA sequence: TGTGCCAGTAGTACTACGACCGGGACACCCACTAATTCACCCCTCCACTTT. Amino acid sequence: CASSTTTGTPTNSPLHF.

CDR3 in DNA: TGCAGCGTTGGGGTCCCGACAGGGAATACGTATGGCTACACCTTC. Amino acids: CSVGVPTGNTYGYTF. The chain couples TRBV29-1 to TRBJ1-2; TRBD1 matches at 7 bases. The V and J ends lost 4 bases and 5 bases, in that order; junction bases with no gene match: 13. Germline CDR1 reads SQVTM; CDR2 reads ANQGSEA. There are 15 residues in the CDR3.

The chain combines TRBV29-1 with TRBJ1-1; no definite D call. This CDR3 is built from 13 residues. With 6 bases removed from V and 6 bases from J, the gap between germline ends came to 17 bases. The germline V gene encodes CDR1 SQVTM and CDR2 ANQGSEA. CDR3 residues: CSVRGRVRAEAFF. DNA of the CDR3: TGCAGCGTCCGCGGAAGGGTGAGAGCTGAAGCTTTCTTT.

The J gene is TRBJ2-7, the V gene TRBV5-6, with TRBD1 identical over 10 bases. With V trimmed by 4 bases and J by 1 base, 2 bases remained unmatched. Germline V gives CDR1 SGHDT, CDR2 YYEEEE. CDR3 length: 14 residues. The CDR3 loop is CASSQGQGSYEQYF. In DNA, the CDR3 is TGTGCCAGCAGCCAGGGACAGGGGTCCTACGAGCAGTACTTC. Full variable domain (outside the CDR3, taken from reference TRBV5-6 and TRBJ2-7): DAGVTQSPTHLIKTRGQQVTLRCSPKSGHDTVSWYQQALGQGPQFIFQYYEEEERQRGNFPDRFSGHQFPNYSSELNVNALLLGDSALYLCASSQGQGSYEQYFGPGTRLTVT.

This clone appeared many times. The rearrangement joins TRBV7-9 to TRBJ1-1; D remains unclear. The length of the CDR3 is 11 residues. V lost 3 bases and J lost 14, with 13 bases in between. CDR1 and CDR2 (germline): SEHNR, FQNEAQ (reference sequence). The CDR3 region has the DNA TGTGCCAGCAGCTTGAAGGATGAGGGATTCTTT. Protein product: CASSLKDEGFF.

This clone showed up just a few times. DNA of the CDR3: TGTGCCTGGAGTTCCCGGGGGGCCTTCTCCCCCTATGGCTACACCTTC. This sequence encodes CAWSSRGAFSPYGYTF. V gene TRBV30 combines with J gene TRBJ1-2; weak D call: TRBD1 (6 bases). V shed 2 bases and J shed 4 bases, with 20 bases lying between them. The CDR3 loop spans 16 amino acids. CDR1 GTSNPN and CDR2 SVGIG come from the germline V gene (reference sequence).

The chain employs TRBV30 and TRBJ2-5; 9 bases are shared with TRBD2. This CDR3 is 15 amino acids long. Germline trimming cut 0 bases from V and 5 bases from J; bases unmatched to any gene: 7. Germline lookup yields CDR1 GTSNPN and CDR2 SVGIG (reference sequence). The CDR3 coding sequence is TGTGCCTGGAGTGTACGCGGGGGGGCCGTGGAGACCCAGTACTTC. Translated: CAWSVRGGAVETQYF. Looking up the rest from reference TRBV30 and TRBJ2-5 gives the full variable domain: SQTIHQWPATLVQPVGSPLSLECTVEGTSNPNLYWYRQAAGRGLQLLFYSVGIGQISSEVPQNLSASRPQDRQFILSSKKLLLSDSGFYLCAWSVRGGAVETQYFGPGTRLLVL.

A remark on this clone: Other DNA sequences of this sample code for an identical CDR3. The chain employs TRBV20-1 and TRBJ1-2; D not certain. Trimming shortened V by 3 bases and J by 6 bases, and 2 bases separated the two germline ends. The CDR3 extends over 9 amino acids. CDR1 is DFQATT and CDR2 is SNEGSKA in the germline V gene (reference sequence). CDR3 in DNA: TGCAGTGCTAGCAATGGCTACACCTTC. Amino acids: CSASNGYTF.